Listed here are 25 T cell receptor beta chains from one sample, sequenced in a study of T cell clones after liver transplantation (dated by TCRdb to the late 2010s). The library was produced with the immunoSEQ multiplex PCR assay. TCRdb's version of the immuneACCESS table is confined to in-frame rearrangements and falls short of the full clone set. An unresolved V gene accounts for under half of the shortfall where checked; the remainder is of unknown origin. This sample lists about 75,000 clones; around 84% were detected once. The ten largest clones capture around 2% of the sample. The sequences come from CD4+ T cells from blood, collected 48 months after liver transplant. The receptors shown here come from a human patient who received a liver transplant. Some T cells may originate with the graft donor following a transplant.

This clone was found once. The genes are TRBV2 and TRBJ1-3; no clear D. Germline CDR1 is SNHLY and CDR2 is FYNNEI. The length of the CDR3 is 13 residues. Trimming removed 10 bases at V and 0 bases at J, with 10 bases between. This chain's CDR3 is CATNSLSGNTIYF. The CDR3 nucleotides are TGTGCCACAAATAGTCTCTCTGGAAACACCATATATTTT.

The CDR3 DNA follows: TGCAGCGTTAGGGCTGGGGCGGGAGTTAACAATGAGCAGTTCTTC. It specifies CSVRAGAGVNNEQFF. This rearrangement joins TRBV29-1 to TRBJ2-1; TRBD2 matches 7 bases. With 5 bases clipped from V and 5 bases from J, the junction kept 12 bases outside the gene matches. The CDR3 is 15 residues long. In germline, CDR1 is SQVTM, CDR2 ANQGSEA.

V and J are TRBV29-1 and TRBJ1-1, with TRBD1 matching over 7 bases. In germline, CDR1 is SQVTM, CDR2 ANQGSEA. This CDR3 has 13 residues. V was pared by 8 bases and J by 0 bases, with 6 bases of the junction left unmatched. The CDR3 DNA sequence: TGCAGCATCCAGGGGGGGCTGAACACTGAAGCTTTCTTT. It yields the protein CSIQGGLNTEAFF.

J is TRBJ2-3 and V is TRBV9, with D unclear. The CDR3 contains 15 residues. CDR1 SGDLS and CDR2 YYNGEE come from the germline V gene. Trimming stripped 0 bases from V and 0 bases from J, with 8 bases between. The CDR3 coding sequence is TGTGCCAGCAGCGTAGCTTTCGAGAGCACAGATACGCAGTATTTT. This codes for CASSVAFESTDTQYF.

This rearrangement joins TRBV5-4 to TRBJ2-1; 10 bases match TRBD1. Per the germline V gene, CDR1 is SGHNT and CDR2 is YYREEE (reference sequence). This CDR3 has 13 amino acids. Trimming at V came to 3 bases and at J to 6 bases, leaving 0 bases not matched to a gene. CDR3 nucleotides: TGTGCCAGCAGCTGGGACAGGGGCAATGAGCAGTTCTTC. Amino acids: CASSWDRGNEQFF. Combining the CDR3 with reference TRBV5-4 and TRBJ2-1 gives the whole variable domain ETGVTQSPTHLIKTRGQQVTLRCSSQSGHNTVSWYQQALGQGPQFIFQYYREEENGRGNFPPRFSGLQFPNYSSELNVNALELDDSALYLCASSWDRGNEQFFGPGTRLTVL.

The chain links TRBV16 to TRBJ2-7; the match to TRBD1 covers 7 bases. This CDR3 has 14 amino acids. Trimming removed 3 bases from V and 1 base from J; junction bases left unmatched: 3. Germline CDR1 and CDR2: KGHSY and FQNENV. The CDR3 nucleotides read TGTGCCAGCAGCCACTCAGGGGGTTCCTACGAGCAGTACTTC. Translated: CASSHSGGSYEQYF.

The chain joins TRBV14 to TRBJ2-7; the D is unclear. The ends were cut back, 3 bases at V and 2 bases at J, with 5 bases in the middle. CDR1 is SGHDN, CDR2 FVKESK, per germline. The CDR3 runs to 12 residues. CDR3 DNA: TGTGCCAGCAGCCAGGTGGCCTACGAGCAGTACTTC. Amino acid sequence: CASSQVAYEQYF.

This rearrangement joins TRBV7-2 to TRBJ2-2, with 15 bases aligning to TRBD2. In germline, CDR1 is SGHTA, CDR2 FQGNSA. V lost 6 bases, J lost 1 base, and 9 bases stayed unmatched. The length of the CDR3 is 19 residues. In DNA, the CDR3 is TGTGCCAGCAGTCCCGGACTAGCGGGGGGGTGGCGGAACACCGGGGAGCTGTTTTTT. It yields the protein CASSPGLAGGWRNTGELFF.

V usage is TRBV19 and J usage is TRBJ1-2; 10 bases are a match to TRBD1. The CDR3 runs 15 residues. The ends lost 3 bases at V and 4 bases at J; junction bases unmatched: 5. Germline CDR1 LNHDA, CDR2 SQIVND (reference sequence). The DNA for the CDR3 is TGTGCCAGTAGTATGAGAGGACAGGGGGGCTATGGCTACACCTTC. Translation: CASSMRGQGGYGYTF.

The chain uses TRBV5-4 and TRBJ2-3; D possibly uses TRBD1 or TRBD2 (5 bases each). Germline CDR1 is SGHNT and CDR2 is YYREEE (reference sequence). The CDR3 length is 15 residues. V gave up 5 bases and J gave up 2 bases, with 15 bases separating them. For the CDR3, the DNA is TGTGCCAGCAGAACCGTTTCGGGACCCACAGATACGCAGTATTTT. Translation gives CASRTVSGPTDTQYF.

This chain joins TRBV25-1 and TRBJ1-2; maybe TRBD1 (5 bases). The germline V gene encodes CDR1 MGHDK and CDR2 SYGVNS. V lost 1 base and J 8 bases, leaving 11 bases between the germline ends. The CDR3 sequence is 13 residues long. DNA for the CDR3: TGTGCCAGCAGTGAATCCTTGGGGGTGGGCTACACCTTC. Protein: CASSESLGVGYTF.

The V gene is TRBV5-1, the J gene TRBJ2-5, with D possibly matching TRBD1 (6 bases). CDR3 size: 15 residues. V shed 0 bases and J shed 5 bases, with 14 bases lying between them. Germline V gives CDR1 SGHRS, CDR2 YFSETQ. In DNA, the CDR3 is TGCGCCAGCAGCTTGGAGTCAGGGGCGTTTGAGACCCAGTACTTC. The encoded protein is CASSLESGAFETQYF.

The CDR3 DNA reads TGTGCCAGCAGCAAAGGTCCAGGGGGGCAGCCCCAGCATTTT. This gives the protein CASSKGPGGQPQHF. This rearrangement joins TRBV21-1 to TRBJ1-5; no DNA check was done on the table's D call, TRBD1. TRBV21-1 is given as a pseudogene. CDR3 size: 14 residues.

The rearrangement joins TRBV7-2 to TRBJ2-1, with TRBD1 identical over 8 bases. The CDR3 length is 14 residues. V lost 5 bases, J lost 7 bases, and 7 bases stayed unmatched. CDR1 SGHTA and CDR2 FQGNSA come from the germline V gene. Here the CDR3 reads CASSGGQGRNEQFF. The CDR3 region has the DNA TGTGCCAGCAGCGGCGGACAGGGTAGGAATGAGCAGTTCTTC.

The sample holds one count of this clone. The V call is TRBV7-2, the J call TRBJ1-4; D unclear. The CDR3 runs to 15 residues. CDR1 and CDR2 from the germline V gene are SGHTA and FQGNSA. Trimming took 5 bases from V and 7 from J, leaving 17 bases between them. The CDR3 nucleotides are TGTGCCAGCAGCCGGACCTTCGGATACGGTGAAAAACTGTTTTTT. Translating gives CASSRTFGYGEKLFF.

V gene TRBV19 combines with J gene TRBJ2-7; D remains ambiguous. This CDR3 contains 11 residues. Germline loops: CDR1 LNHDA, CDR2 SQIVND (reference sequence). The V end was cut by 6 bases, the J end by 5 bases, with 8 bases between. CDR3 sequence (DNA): TGTGCCAGTAGCTTTTACGACGAGCAGTACTTC. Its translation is CASSFYDEQYF.

The CDR3 DNA sequence: TGTGCCAGCAGTTCCAATGACAGGGTGAACACCATATATTTT. It translates to CASSSNDRVNTIYF. The chain carries TRBV6-5 and TRBJ1-3, with 7 nucleotides matching TRBD1. The CDR3 has 14 residues. Germline V gene sequence: CDR1 MNHEY, CDR2 SVGAGI. V dropped 4 bases and J dropped 7; count of bases not matched to a gene: 7.

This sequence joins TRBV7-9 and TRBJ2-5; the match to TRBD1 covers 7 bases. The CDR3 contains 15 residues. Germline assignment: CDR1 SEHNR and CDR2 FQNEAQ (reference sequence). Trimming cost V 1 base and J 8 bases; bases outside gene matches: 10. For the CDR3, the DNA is TGTGCCAGCAGCTTAGAGGGGACAGTGGGGAAAACCCAGTACTTC. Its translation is CASSLEGTVGKTQYF.

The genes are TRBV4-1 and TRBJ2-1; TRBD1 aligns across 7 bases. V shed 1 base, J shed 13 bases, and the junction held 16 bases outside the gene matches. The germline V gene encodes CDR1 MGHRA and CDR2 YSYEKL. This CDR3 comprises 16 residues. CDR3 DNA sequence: TGCGCCAGCAGCCAAGGCACCGGGACAGCTTCTAGTGGCCAGTTCTTC. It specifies CASSQGTGTASSGQFF.

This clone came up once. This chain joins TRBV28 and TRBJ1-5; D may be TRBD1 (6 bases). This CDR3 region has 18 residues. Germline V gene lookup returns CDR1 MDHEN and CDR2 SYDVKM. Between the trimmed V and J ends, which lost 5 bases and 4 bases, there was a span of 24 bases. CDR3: CASSPYGGAGAINQPQHF. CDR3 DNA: TGTGCCAGCAGTCCATACGGGGGGGCGGGGGCGATTAATCAGCCCCAGCATTTT.

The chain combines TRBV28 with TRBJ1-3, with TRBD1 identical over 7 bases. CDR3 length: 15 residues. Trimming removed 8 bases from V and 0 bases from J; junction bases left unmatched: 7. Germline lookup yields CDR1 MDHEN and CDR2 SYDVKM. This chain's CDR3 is CASLTGIASGNTIYF. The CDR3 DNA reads TGTGCCAGCTTGACAGGGATCGCCTCTGGAAACACCATATATTTT.

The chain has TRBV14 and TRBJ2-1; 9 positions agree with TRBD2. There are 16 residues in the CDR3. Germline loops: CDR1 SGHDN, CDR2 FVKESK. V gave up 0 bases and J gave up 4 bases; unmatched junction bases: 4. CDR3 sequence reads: CASSQERGGLYNEQFF. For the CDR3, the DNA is TGTGCCAGCAGCCAAGAGCGGGGGGGCCTATACAATGAGCAGTTCTTC.

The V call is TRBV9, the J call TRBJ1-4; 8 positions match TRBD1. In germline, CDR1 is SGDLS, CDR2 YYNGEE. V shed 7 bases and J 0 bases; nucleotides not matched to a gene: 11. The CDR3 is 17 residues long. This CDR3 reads CASSNRGQGATNEKLFF. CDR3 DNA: TGTGCCAGCTCTAATCGAGGACAGGGTGCAACTAATGAAAAACTGTTTTTT.

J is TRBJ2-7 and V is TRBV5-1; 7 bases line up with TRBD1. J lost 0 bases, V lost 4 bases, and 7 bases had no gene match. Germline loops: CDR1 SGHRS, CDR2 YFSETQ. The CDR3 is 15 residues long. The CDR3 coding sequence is TGCGCCAGCAGCGGTCGAGGGGACAGCTCCTACGAGCAGTACTTC. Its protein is CASSGRGDSSYEQYF.

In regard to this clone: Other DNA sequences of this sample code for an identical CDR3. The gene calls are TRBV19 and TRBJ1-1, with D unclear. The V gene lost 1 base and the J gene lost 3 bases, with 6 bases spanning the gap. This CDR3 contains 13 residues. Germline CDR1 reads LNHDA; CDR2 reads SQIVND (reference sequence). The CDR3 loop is CASSIGRDTEAFF. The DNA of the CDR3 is TGTGCCAGTAGTATAGGAAGGGACACTGAAGCTTTCTTT.